This TCR beta chain was profiled in a study of shared clonotypes between healthy human individuals. Sequencing used immunoSEQ multiplex PCR; TCRdb keeps in-frame clones, though not all of them. The sample consists of about 2.1 million clones, about 93% of them appearing once. Study findings and constraints: The sharing of about 5% of naive CD4 clonotypes was seen across a handful of donors. Non-shared clonotypes had lower generation probabilities than those shared by all four donors. Represented diversity (both genetic and exposure-history) was limited by the small number of donors. The rarefaction results pointed to incomplete sorted-subset sequencing despite large depth.

The naive CD8 fraction comprised CD45RO-negative cells positively selected for CCR7 and excluded terminally differentiated effector memory CD45RA+ cells. Comments on this clone: Its antigen is currently unknown.

The source of this sequence is a man in his late teens or twenties in good health. Some clones in this sample may be carry-over from other donors' samples. Specimen: naive CD8+ T cells from PBMCs.

The CDR3 reads CASIGETSTDTQYF. CDR3 nucleotide sequence: TGTGCCAGCATTGGGGAAACTAGCACAGATACGCAGTATTTT. The V gene is TRBV6-6, the J gene TRBJ2-3, with unresolved D. The CDR3 length is 14 residues. The germline V gene encodes CDR1 MNHNY and CDR2 SVGAGI (reference sequence). Trimming took 7 bases from V and 0 from J, leaving 11 bases between them.